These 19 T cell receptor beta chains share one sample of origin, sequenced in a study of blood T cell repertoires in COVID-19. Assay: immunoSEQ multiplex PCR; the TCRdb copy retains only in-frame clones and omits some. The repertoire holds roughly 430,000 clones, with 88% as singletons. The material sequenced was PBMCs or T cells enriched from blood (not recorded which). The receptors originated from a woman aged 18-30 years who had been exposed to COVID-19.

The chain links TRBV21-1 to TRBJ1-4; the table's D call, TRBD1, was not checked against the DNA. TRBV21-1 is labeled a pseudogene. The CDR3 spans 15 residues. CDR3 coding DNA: TGTGCCAGCAGCAACCAGGGTGGGCACATCGAAAAACTGTTTTTT. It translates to CASSNQGGHIEKLFF.

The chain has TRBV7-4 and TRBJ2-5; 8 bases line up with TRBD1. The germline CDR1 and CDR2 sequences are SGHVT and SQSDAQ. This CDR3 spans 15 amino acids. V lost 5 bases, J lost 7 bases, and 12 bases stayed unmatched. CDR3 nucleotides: TGTGCCAGCAGCCTCCCGGGACAGGTGAGTATGACCCAGTACTTC. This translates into CASSLPGQVSMTQYF.

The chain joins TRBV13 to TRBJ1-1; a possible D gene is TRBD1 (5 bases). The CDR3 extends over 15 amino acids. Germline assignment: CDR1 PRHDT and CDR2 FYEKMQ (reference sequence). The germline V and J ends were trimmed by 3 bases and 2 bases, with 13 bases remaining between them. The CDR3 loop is CASSLGGRANTEAFF. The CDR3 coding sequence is TGTGCCAGCAGCTTGGGGGGACGGGCAAACACTGAAGCTTTCTTT.

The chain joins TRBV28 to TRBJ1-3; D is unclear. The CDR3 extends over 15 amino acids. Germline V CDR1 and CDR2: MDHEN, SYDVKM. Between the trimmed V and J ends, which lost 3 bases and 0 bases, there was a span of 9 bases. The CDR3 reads CASSFSRFSGNTIYF. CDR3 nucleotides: TGTGCCAGCAGTTTTTCACGGTTCTCTGGAAACACCATATATTTT.

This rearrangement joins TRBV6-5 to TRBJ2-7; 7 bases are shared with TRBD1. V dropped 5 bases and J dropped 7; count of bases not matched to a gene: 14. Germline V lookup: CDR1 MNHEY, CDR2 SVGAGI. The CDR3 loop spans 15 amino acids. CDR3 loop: CASSLTGSPLGEQYF. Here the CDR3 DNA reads TGTGCCAGCAGTCTGACAGGGTCCCCCCTCGGAGAGCAGTACTTC.

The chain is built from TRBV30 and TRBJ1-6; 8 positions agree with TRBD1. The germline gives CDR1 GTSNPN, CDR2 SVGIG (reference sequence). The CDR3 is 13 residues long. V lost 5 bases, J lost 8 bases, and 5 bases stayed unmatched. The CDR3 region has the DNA TGTGCCTGGGCCGGACAGGGAGATTCACCCCTCCACTTT. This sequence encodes CAWAGQGDSPLHF.

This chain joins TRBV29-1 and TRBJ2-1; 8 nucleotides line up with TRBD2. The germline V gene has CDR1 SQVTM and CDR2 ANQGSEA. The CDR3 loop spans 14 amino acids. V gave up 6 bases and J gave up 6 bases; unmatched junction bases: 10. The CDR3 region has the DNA TGCAGCGTCAACAGCGGGAGCAACTTCAATGAGCAGTTCTTC. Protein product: CSVNSGSNFNEQFF.

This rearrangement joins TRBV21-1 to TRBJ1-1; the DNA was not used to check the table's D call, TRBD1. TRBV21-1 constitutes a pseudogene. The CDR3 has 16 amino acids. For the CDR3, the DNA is TGTGCCAGCAGCAAAGCGGACAGGCGAAAGAACACTGAAGCTTTCTTT. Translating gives CASSKADRRKNTEAFF.

The CDR3 DNA is TGTGCCAGCAGTTACTCGATCGTCTACTACGAGCAGTACTTC. Translation: CASSYSIVYYEQYF. V gene TRBV6-2 or TRBV6-3 combines with J gene TRBJ2-7; D remains ambiguous. The CDR3 is 14 residues long. Germline V gene data show CDR1 as MNHEY and CDR2 as SVGEGT. V lost 0 bases to trimming and J lost 3 bases, with 9 bases between them.

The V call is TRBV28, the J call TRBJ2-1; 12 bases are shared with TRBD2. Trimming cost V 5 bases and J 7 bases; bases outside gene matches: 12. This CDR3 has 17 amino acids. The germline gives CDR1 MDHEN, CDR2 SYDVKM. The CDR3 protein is CASSLLSTSGSKNEQFF. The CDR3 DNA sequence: TGTGCCAGCAGTCTCCTTTCGACTAGCGGGAGTAAGAATGAGCAGTTCTTC.

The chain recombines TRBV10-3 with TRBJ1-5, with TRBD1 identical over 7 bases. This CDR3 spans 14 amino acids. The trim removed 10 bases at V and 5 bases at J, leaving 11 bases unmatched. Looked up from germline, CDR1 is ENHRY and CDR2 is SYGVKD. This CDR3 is CASKGTESYQPQHF. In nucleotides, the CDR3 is TGTGCCAGCAAAGGGACAGAATCTTATCAGCCCCAGCATTTT.

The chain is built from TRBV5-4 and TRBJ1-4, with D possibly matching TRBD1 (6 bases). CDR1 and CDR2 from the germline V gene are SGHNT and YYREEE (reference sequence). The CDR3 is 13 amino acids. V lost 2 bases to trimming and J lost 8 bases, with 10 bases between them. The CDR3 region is CASSFGQTEKLFF. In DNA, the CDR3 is TGTGCCAGCAGCTTCGGACAGACAGAAAAACTGTTTTTT.

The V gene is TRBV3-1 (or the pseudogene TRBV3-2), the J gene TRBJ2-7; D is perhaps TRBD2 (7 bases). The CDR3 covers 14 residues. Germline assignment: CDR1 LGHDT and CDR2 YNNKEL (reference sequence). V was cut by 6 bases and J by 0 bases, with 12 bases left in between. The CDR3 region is CASRLGGGSYEQYF. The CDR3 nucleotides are TGTGCCAGCAGGTTAGGGGGGGGCTCCTACGAGCAGTACTTC.

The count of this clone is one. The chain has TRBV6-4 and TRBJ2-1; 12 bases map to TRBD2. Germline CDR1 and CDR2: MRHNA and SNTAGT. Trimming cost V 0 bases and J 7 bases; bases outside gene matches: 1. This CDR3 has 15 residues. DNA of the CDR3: TGTGCCAGCAGTGACTCCGGACTAGCGGGGAATGAGCAGTTCTTC. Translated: CASSDSGLAGNEQFF.

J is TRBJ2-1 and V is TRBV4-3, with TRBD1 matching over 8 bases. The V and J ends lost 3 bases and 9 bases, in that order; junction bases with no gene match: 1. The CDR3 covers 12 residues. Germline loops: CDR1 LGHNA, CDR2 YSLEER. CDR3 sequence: CASSHTGGEQFF. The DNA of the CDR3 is TGCGCCAGCAGCCACACAGGGGGTGAGCAGTTCTTC.

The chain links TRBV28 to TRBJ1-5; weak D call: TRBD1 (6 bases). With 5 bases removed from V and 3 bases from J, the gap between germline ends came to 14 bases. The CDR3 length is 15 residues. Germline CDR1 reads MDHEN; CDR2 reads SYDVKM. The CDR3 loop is CASSGSGADNQPQHF. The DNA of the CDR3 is TGTGCCAGCAGTGGATCAGGGGCCGACAATCAGCCCCAGCATTTT.

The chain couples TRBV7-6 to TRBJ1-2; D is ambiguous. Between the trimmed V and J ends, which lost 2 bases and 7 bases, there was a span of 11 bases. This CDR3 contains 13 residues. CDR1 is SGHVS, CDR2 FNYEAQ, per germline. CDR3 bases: TGTGCCAGCAGCTTACGAGGGTTGGGTGGCTACACCTTC. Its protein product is CASSLRGLGGYTF. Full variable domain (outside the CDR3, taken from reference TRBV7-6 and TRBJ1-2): GAGVSQSPRYKVTKRGQDVALRCDPISGHVSLYWYRQALGQGPEFLTYFNYEAQQDKSGLPNDRFSAERPEGSISTLTIQRTEQRDSAMYRCASSLRGLGGYTFGSGTRLTVV.

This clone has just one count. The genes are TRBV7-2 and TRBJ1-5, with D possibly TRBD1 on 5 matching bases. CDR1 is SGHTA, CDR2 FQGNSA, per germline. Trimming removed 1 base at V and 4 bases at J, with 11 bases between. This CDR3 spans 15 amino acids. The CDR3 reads CASSLDRNPNQPQHF. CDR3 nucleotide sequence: TGTGCCAGCAGCTTAGACAGGAACCCGAATCAGCCCCAGCATTTT.

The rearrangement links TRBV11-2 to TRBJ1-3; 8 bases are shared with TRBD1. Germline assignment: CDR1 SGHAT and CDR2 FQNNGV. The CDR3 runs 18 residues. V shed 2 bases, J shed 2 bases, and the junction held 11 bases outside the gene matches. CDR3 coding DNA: TGTGCCAGCAGCTTACGGGGAGGTGCGGACAGGGCTGGAAACACCATATATTTT. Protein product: CASSLRGGADRAGNTIYF. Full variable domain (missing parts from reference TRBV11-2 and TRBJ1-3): EAGVAQSPRYKIIEKRQSVAFWCNPISGHATLYWYQQILGQGPKLLIQFQNNGVVDDSQLPKDRFSAERLKGVDSTLKIQPAKLEDSAVYLCASSLRGGADRAGNTIYFGEGSWLTVV.